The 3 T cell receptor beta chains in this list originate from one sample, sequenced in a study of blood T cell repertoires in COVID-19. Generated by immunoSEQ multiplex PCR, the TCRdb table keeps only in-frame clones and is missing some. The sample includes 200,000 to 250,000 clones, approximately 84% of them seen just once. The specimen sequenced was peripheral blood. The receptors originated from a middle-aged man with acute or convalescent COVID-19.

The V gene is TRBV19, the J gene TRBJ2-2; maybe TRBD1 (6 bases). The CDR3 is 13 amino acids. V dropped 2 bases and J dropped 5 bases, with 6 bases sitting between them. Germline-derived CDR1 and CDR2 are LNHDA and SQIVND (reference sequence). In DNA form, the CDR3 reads TGTGCCAGTAGTATACAGGGGACCGGGGAGCTGTTTTTT. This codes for CASSIQGTGELFF.

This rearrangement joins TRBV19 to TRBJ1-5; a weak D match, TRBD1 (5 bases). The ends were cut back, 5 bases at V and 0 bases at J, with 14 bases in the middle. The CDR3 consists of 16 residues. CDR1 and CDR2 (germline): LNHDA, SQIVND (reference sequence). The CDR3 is CASSVVRTSSNQPQHF. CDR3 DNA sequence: TGTGCCAGTAGTGTCGTGCGGACAAGTAGCAATCAGCCCCAGCATTTT.

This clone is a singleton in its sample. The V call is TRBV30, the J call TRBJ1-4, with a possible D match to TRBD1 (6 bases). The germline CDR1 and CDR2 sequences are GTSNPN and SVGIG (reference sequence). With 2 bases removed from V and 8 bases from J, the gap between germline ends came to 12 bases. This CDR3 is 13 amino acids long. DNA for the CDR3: TGTGCCTGGAGTTCAGGGGCGGTCGAAAAACTGTTTTTT. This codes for CAWSSGAVEKLFF.